This TCR beta chain emerged from a study of blood T cells in healthy people across ages (dated by TCRdb to between 2014 and 2017). Looking at the study overall: In model experiments, template switching captured about one uniquely barcoded TCR beta cDNA molecule for every two T cells. To track age-related changes in TCR beta repertoire diversity, the study relied on deep sequencing normalized with unique cDNA molecular identifiers. The donors were split into four age groups: young (average around 16 years), middle-aged (about 40), aged (roughly 60) and long-lived (roughly 77). To avoid experimental bias, donors of different ages were randomly spread across the sequencing lanes. The study analyzed two additional independent replicas of 1 million unique cDNA reads from the same blood draw for two donors, one aged 18 to 30 and one aged 80 or older. Points the paper makes about the study in general: There was a strong correlation between observed TCR beta diversity and the percentage of naive T cells measured by flow cytometry. Because profiling used bulk unsorted PBMCs, naive and antigen-experienced compartments could not be compared conclusively. As age increased, observed TCR beta diversity per million T cells dropped in a roughly linear way, and a significant reduction was already evident by age about 40. Estimates of total diversity based on one million sequenced T cells were considered lower bounds and underestimates. Donor CMV infection status was unknown, potentially confounding age-related changes in expanded clonotypes. The long-lived group showed more naive CD4+ T cells, fewer expanded clones and increased TCR diversity than the aged group, suggesting age selection.

CDR1 SNHLY and CDR2 FYNNEI were looked up in the germline V gene. The CDR3 contains 15 residues, cysteine and phenylalanine counted. Solely the CDR3 DNA is kept, with 45 bases framed from the first base. The germline V and J ends show losses of 6 bases and 6 bases respectively, and no gene match explains 9 bases of the junction. Donors were a few dozen systemically healthy Caucasian individuals from Russia aged 6 to 90 years. Approximately 9.3 milliliters of peripheral blood were drawn from each donor into EDTA-treated Vacutainer tubes. Ficoll-Paque density-gradient centrifugation was used to isolate PBMCs, with at least 6.5 million per sample. Trizol reagent was used to extract total RNA from the PBMCs, yielding at least 5 micrograms per sample. The percentages of naive CD45RAhigh/CD27high T cells were determined by flow cytometry on a PBMC aliquot from every donor. With respect to this clonotype: This receptor's antigen is unknown. Base qualities were left out, and no much larger clone turns up one base away.

Libraries were prepared through 5' RACE. Sequencing was carried out with an Illumina HiSeq 2500. A second roughly 6 to 12 cycle PCR used a sample-barcoded 5' primer and a J-beta primer mix. Each TCR beta cDNA molecule received a unique molecular identifier from a template-switch 5' adaptor carrying 12 random nucleotides. At least 2.5 million CDR3-containing paired-end reads were obtained from each sample. First-strand cDNA synthesis was performed from all RNA using the Mint cDNA synthesis kit, with priming by a TRBC-specific oligonucleotide. Following uracil-DNA glycosylase treatment, all cDNA underwent a first 18-cycle PCR with the universal primers M1SS and BC2_uni_R. The paper's processing steps were these. For normalization, 1 million high-quality reads were randomly selected from each sample, with every read carrying a distinct molecular identifier. Instead of being binned into consensus sequences, reads with shared molecular identifiers were discarded. MiTCR, set to a Q25 quality threshold and the strictest error-elimination algorithm, was used for CDR3 identification, clonotype clustering and error correction. A nonparametric unseen species model with Euler transformation was used to estimate a lower bound on total TCR beta diversity. TCRdb's own reprocessing of the public reads used fastp at Q25 and MiXCR and kept productive beta chains. Every distinct CDR3 protein forms one entry, paired with its most common genes and DNA. What appears here as the V and J calls and clone size reflects TCRdb's work, not the paper's. A total of around 780,000 distinct CDR3 sequences appear in this sample, about 61% of them only once. The ten largest clones add up to around 25% of the sample.

The sample taken for sequencing was blood. This TCR came from a man aged 40-50 years in good health. The chain employs TRBV2 and TRBJ2-2, and 8 junctional nucleotides match TRBD2. Read as DNA, the sequence is TGTGCCAGCAGGGCCGGGACTAGAAGTTCCGGGGAGCTGTTTTTT. Its product reads: CASRAGTRSSGELFF. The CDR3, completed at both ends by the reference TRBV2 and TRBJ2-2 genes, gives the full variable domain EPEVTQTPSHQVTQMGQEVILRCVPISNHLYFYWYRQILGQKVEFLVSFYNNEISEKSEIFDDQFSVERPDGSNFTLKIRSTKLEDSAMYFCASRAGTRSSGELFFGEGSRLTVL.